These T cell receptor beta chains were read from a single sample in a study of identical twins. MiXCR was run by TCRdb on the 5' RACE reads, yielding one entry per CDR3 protein. Here the sample spans around 230,000 distinct CDR3 sequences, roughly a tenth being singletons. Source material: memory (CD45RO+) T cells sorted from blood. These receptors originate from a woman in her late teens or twenties in good health. Each CDR3 is given with its conserved first and last residue. The D gene is left open where the match is weak. Some rows mark clone size as missing; the rest say once, few, many or name a class of expanded clone.

CDR3nt,CDR3aa,abundance,j_gene,v_gene,d_gene
TGCAGTGCTACGATATCGGGGGCTATAACAGATACGCAGTATTTT,CSATISGAITDTQYF,few,TRBJ2-3,TRBV20-1,-
TGTGCCAGCAGCAAAGTGAGGGGAGGTCACGAGCAGTACTTC,CASSKVRGGHEQYF,-,TRBJ2-7,TRBV21-1,-
TGCGCCAGCAGCTTGGATACGGGGTTCAACACTGAAGCTTTCTTT,CASSLDTGFNTEAFF,many,TRBJ1-1,TRBV5-1,-
TGCAGTGCTAGTAGGCTAGCAGCCTACAATGAGCAGTTCTTC,CSASRLAAYNEQFF,many,TRBJ2-1,TRBV20-1,-
TGTGCCAGCAGTTTAGACAGGCCACCTTGGGGGGCCCAGCATTTT,CASSLDRPPWGAQHF,few,TRBJ1-5,TRBV12-3/TRBV12-4,-
TGCAGTGCTCAGGAGCGGGAGTCCACGGAGCAGTTCTTC,CSAQERESTEQFF,medium-sized,TRBJ2-1,TRBV20-1,TRBD2
TGTGCCACCAGCACAGGACAGGGGCATGAAAAACTGTTTTTT,CATSTGQGHEKLFF,-,TRBJ1-4,TRBV15,TRBD1
TGCAGCGTTCAATTGGGAGGGAGTCCCTACGAGCAGTACTTC,CSVQLGGSPYEQYF,-,TRBJ2-7,TRBV29-1,TRBD2
TGTGCCAGCAGCCCCGGGGGGACAAATCCCTCCTACGAGCAGTACTTC,CASSPGGTNPSYEQYF,many,TRBJ2-7,TRBV12-3/TRBV12-4,-
TGTGCCAGCAGTGAGTCGACAGGCGACCAAGAGACCCAGTACTTC,CASSESTGDQETQYF,-,TRBJ2-5,TRBV25-1,-
TGTGCCAGCAGCGTAGGTACTAGCACCTACGAGCAGTACTTC,CASSVGTSTYEQYF,few,TRBJ2-7,TRBV9,-
TGTGCCAGCACCACGAAGTCCAGGGAGAAAACTGAAGCTTTCTTT,CASTTKSREKTEAFF,-,TRBJ1-1,TRBV12-3/TRBV12-4,-
TGTGCCAGCAGCTTCCAGGGGAATAATTCACCCCTCCACTTT,CASSFQGNNSPLHF,-,TRBJ1-6,TRBV7-2,-
TGCAGTGCTGCGAAAGCAGGGTTTATTTACAATGAGCAGTTCTTC,CSAAKAGFIYNEQFF,-,TRBJ2-1,TRBV20-1,-
TGTGCCAGCAGCTTGTCTAGCGGCCCGATTTCCTACAATGAGCAGTTCTTC,CASSLSSGPISYNEQFF,many,TRBJ2-1,TRBV7-8,TRBD2
TGTGCCAGCAGACGCAACAGGGGGGATACGCAGTATTTT,CASRRNRGDTQYF,few,TRBJ2-3,TRBV6-1,TRBD1
TGCAGTGCTAGCCGGGCCATGGGAAGAGAGCAGTACTTC,CSASRAMGREQYF,many,TRBJ2-7,TRBV20-1,-
TGCAGTGCTAGTTCCCCATCTGGGGCCAACGTCCTGACTTTC,CSASSPSGANVLTF,-,TRBJ2-6,TRBV20-1,-
TGTGCCAGCACCCAAAGGACAGCCCGTGAAGCTTTCTTT,CASTQRTAREAFF,-,TRBJ1-1,TRBV3-1,-
TGTGCCAGCAGTAACACAGGGAAAGAGACCCAGTACTTC,CASSNTGKETQYF,-,TRBJ2-5,TRBV2,-
TGCGCCAGCAGTCGGGGACTAGCGGCGAGGAATGAGCAGTTCTTC,CASSRGLAARNEQFF,-,TRBJ2-1,TRBV5-1,TRBD2
TGTGCCAGCAGTGCACTAGCGGGCCCCACAGATACGCAGTATTTT,CASSALAGPTDTQYF,few,TRBJ2-3,TRBV6-4,TRBD2
TGCGCCAGCAGCTTTAGCGGGGTCTACACAGATACGCAGTATTTT,CASSFSGVYTDTQYF,many,TRBJ2-3,TRBV5-1,TRBD2
TGTGCCAGCGCGACGGGCACAGATACGCAGTATTTT,CASATGTDTQYF,few,TRBJ2-3,TRBV5-5,-